These 28 T cell receptor beta chains came from one sample sequenced in a study of read filtering for tumor transcriptome and immune sequencing (dated by TCRdb to about 2020). Sequencing took place on an Illumina HiSeq 4000. The Immunoverse kit was used to build TCR libraries from 400 ng RNA, with molecular barcoded adaptors covering alpha/delta and beta/gamma chains. The public sequencing data were trimmed at Q25 with fastp and processed into clonotypes with MiXCR by TCRdb, which kept only in-frame beta chains. Each CDR3 protein appears once, grouped with its most common genes and DNA. Present in this sample are more than 45,000 distinct CDR3 sequences, roughly a fifth of which were seen just once. 15% of the sample lies in the top ten. Sequencing used a population of CD138-negative cells sorted from bone marrow. The cell subset or site label on this specimen signifies: bone marrow mononuclear cells depleted of CD138+ plasma/myeloma cells by negative magnetic selection. The receptors originated from a donor aged 40 or over with multiple myeloma.

The CDR3 DNA is TGTGCCAGCTCACCATTGCAGGGGACAACTAACTATGGCTACACCTTC. It yields the protein CASSPLQGTTNYGYTF. The chain employs TRBV18 and TRBJ1-2, with D possibly TRBD1 on 6 matching bases. The CDR3 runs 16 residues. Trimming took 2 bases from V and 0 from J, leaving 13 bases between them. The V gene's germline CDR1 is KGHSH and CDR2 LQKENI.

This clonotype was seen at least ten times. The chain employs TRBV7-2 and TRBJ2-7, with D possibly being TRBD2 (5 bases). Trimming took 2 bases from V and 6 from J, leaving 11 bases between them. CDR1 SGHTA and CDR2 FQGNSA come from the germline V gene. The CDR3 is made up of 13 amino acids. The CDR3 here is CASSLRTYGEQYF. The CDR3 coding sequence is TGTGCCAGCAGCTTAAGGACTTACGGCGAGCAGTACTTC.

This clonotype turned up a few times. This rearrangement joins TRBV2 to TRBJ2-5; 9 bases fit TRBD2. Unmatched junction bases numbered 8, after V lost 6 bases and J lost 0 bases. Germline V CDR1 and CDR2: SNHLY, FYNNEI. This CDR3 contains 16 residues. This chain's CDR3 is CASRPGRLADQETQYF. The CDR3 DNA follows: TGTGCCAGCAGGCCCGGCAGACTAGCGGACCAAGAGACCCAGTACTTC.

This clonotype was counted at least ten times. The rearrangement uses TRBV20-1 and TRBJ2-7, with TRBD1 identical over 7 bases. The ends lost 6 bases at V and 3 bases at J; junction bases unmatched: 11. The V gene's germline CDR1 is DFQATT and CDR2 SNEGSKA (reference sequence). The CDR3 length is 14 residues. CDR3: CSAATGNSNYEQYF. CDR3 DNA: TGCAGTGCCGCGACAGGGAACTCCAACTACGAGCAGTACTTC.

This clonotype was seen at least ten times. The gene calls are TRBV9 and TRBJ2-1; D tentatively reads TRBD1 or TRBD2 (5 bases each). The germline V and J ends were trimmed by 4 bases and 2 bases, with 13 bases remaining between them. The CDR3 length is 15 residues. Germline V gene data show CDR1 as SGDLS and CDR2 as YYNGEE. This CDR3 is CASSLTSGPYNEQFF. CDR3 DNA: TGTGCCAGCAGCTTAACTTCGGGGCCCTACAATGAGCAGTTCTTC.

In this sample, this clonotype turned up many times. This chain uses TRBV12-3 or TRBV12-4 with TRBJ2-3, with 7 bases aligning to TRBD2. The CDR3 has 15 amino acids. The V segment lost 0 bases and the J segment 3 bases; nucleotides outside the gene matches: 3. CDR3 residues: CASSLARGITDTQYF. DNA of the CDR3: TGTGCCAGCAGTTTAGCGCGGGGGATTACAGATACGCAGTATTTT.

To note about this clonotype: With a far larger clone one base away, a read error is the likely cause. The chain combines TRBV14 with TRBJ1-6; D is unclear. The J call may not be correct, given that the DNA end is closer to TRBJ1-1. Germline V gives CDR1 SGHDN, CDR2 FVKESK. CDR3 length: 16 amino acids. DNA of the CDR3: TGTGCCAGCAGCCATCTAAGCGGATACTTGAACGCTGAAGCTTTCTTT. Its protein product is CASSHLSGYLNAEAFF.

This clonotype was recorded at least ten times. The chain couples TRBV29-1 to TRBJ1-1, with D tentatively TRBD1 (5 bases). Trimming pared 3 bases from V and 8 bases from J, leaving 19 bases between. CDR3 length equals 14 residues. Per germline, CDR1 SQVTM and CDR2 ANQGSEA. CDR3 coding DNA: TGCAGCGTTGATACGGCGGGCAGGGATTCGGAAGCTTTCTTT. Translation: CSVDTAGRDSEAFF.

In this sample, this clonotype turned up many times. This chain links TRBV7-2 with TRBJ2-5; D remains ambiguous. From germline, CDR1 is SGHTA and CDR2 FQGNSA. Trimming removed 5 bases from V and 5 bases from J, with 6 bases in between. The CDR3 loop spans 11 amino acids. CDR3: CASSRSETQYF. DNA of the CDR3: TGTGCCAGCAGCCGGAGCGAGACCCAGTACTTC.

The chain is built from TRBV5-1 and TRBJ2-7, with a possible D match to TRBD1 (6 bases). CDR3 length equals 15 residues. V gave up 3 bases and J gave up 2 bases, with 15 bases separating them. CDR1 and CDR2 (germline): SGHRS, YFSETQ. For the CDR3, the DNA is TGCGCCAGCAGCTATGGAGGTGGGGACACCTACGAGCAGTACTTC. Its protein is CASSYGGGDTYEQYF. The variable domain in full, with the rest retrieved from reference TRBV5-1 and TRBJ2-7, is KAGVTQTPRYLIKTRGQQVTLSCSPISGHRSVSWYQQTPGQGLQFLFEYFSETQRNKGNFPGRFSGRQFSNSRSEMNVSTLELGDSALYLCASSYGGGDTYEQYFGPGTRLTVT.

In the case of this clonotype: This may come from a read error, since a much larger clone is one base off. This rearrangement joins TRBV7-2 to TRBJ1-1; the D is unclear. The CDR3 is made up of 15 amino acids. Trimming removed 3 bases at V and 1 base at J, with 12 bases between. Germline V gene data show CDR1 as SGHTA and CDR2 as FQGNSA. The CDR3 here is CASSFYGIKNTEAFF. CDR3 coding DNA: TGTGCCAGCAGCTTCTACGGGATAAAGAACACTGAAGCTTTCTTT. The full variable domain, with the rest looked up from reference TRBV7-2 and TRBJ1-1, is GAGVSQSPSNKVTEKGKDVELRCDPISGHTALYWYRQSLGQGLEFLIYFQGNSAPDKSGLPSDRFSAERTGGSVSTLTIQRTQQEDSAVYLCASSFYGIKNTEAFFGQGTRLTVV.

This clonotype was counted ten times or more. V gene TRBV11-2 combines with J gene TRBJ2-7, with TRBD1 matching 9 bases. Germline V gene data show CDR1 as SGHAT and CDR2 as FQNNGV. V shed 5 bases and J 6 bases; nucleotides not matched to a gene: 11. The CDR3 has 15 residues. The CDR3 protein is CASSPGQGASPEQYF. DNA of the CDR3: TGTGCCAGCAGCCCGGGACAGGGAGCGTCCCCCGAGCAGTACTTC. The complete variable domain, with remaining parts taken from reference TRBV11-2 and TRBJ2-7, reads EAGVAQSPRYKIIEKRQSVAFWCNPISGHATLYWYQQILGQGPKLLIQFQNNGVVDDSQLPKDRFSAERLKGVDSTLKIQPAKLEDSAVYLCASSPGQGASPEQYFGPGTRLTVT.

With respect to this clonotype: Relative to the germline gene, one junction end is altered; a read error may explain this. The V call is TRBV10-3, the J call TRBJ1-2; tentatively, D is TRBD1 (6 bases). There are 14 residues in the CDR3. Germline V gives CDR1 ENHRY, CDR2 SYGVKD. The DNA of the CDR3 is TGCGCCAGCAGTGAGAGGACAGATTGGAATGGCTACACCTTC. Amino acids: CASSERTDWNGYTF.

This clonotype was detected many times. The chain joins TRBV7-8 to TRBJ2-7; tentative D call: TRBD1 (6 bases). The CDR3 consists of 13 residues. The V and J ends lost 5 bases and 4 bases respectively, with 12 bases between them. Germline V gives CDR1 SGHVS, CDR2 FQNEAQ. CDR3 DNA sequence: TGTGCCAGCAGCGCTGGGGGCCAGTACGAGCAGTACTTC. It specifies CASSAGGQYEQYF.

Remarks on this clonotype: Sequence at one end of the junction differs from germline and may be a read error. The chain recombines TRBV19 with TRBJ2-7, with a possible D match to TRBD2 (5 bases). Germline V gene lookup returns CDR1 LNHDA and CDR2 SQIVND (reference sequence). This CDR3 comprises 14 residues. CDR3: CAGSMRVGSYEQYF. CDR3 coding DNA: TGTGCCGGTAGTATGAGGGTCGGTTCCTACGAGCAGTACTTC.

This clonotype was observed many times. This sequence joins TRBV7-9 and TRBJ2-2; D is ambiguous. Germline-derived CDR1 and CDR2 are SEHNR and FQNEAQ (reference sequence). V lost 10 bases to trimming and J lost 6 bases, with 12 bases between them. The length of the CDR3 is 12 residues. CDR3 loop: CATNFESGELFF. CDR3 bases: TGTGCCACCAACTTTGAGTCCGGGGAGCTGTTTTTT.

This clonotype was detected ten times or more. The chain employs TRBV20-1 and TRBJ1-5; D perhaps matches TRBD1 (6 bases). This CDR3 is 16 amino acids long. Germline assignment: CDR1 DFQATT and CDR2 SNEGSKA (reference sequence). V shed 1 base and J shed 4 bases, with 17 bases lying between them. This chain's CDR3 is CSARAPTGTPNQPQHF. The CDR3 coding sequence is TGCAGTGCTAGAGCCCCGACCGGGACACCAAATCAGCCCCAGCATTTT.

About this clonotype itself: It may be a read error: a sequence one base away is much more abundant. The conserved closing phenylalanine or tryptophan is absent in this CDR3, likely reflecting a read error. This chain connects TRBV2 to TRBJ2-5, with 7 nucleotides matching TRBD2. The CDR3 is 15 amino acids. V lost 10 bases and J lost 2; bases outside the gene matches: 13. Germline lookup yields CDR1 SNHLY and CDR2 FYNNEI. The CDR3 sequence: CATKAWGLPQETQYY. The CDR3, as DNA: TGTGCCACCAAAGCATGGGGACTACCGCAAGAGACCCAGTACTAC.

A word on this clonotype: A much larger clone sits a single nucleotide away, making a read error possible. This sequence joins TRBV5-1 and TRBJ2-2; 8 bases are shared with TRBD2. V shed 10 bases and J 7 bases; nucleotides not matched to a gene: 15. Germline V gene lookup returns CDR1 SGHRS and CDR2 YFSETQ. The CDR3 loop spans 15 amino acids. CDR3 DNA: TGCGCCTCAGCGTACGGGAGGGCCCAGGACGGGGAGCTGTTTTTT. Its translation: CASAYGRAQDGELFF.

This clonotype has ten or more counts. V is TRBV29-1 and J is TRBJ1-1; D perhaps matches TRBD1 (5 bases). Trimming cost V 6 bases and J 3 bases, with 20 bases left between them. The germline gives CDR1 SQVTM, CDR2 ANQGSEA. The CDR3 covers 15 residues. The CDR3 nucleotides are TGCAGCGTCCAGGCAGCAGGGTATGGGGACACTGAAGCTTTCTTT. This sequence encodes CSVQAAGYGDTEAFF.

The chain is built from TRBV6-1 and TRBJ1-5; D not resolved. Germline assignment: CDR1 MNHNS and CDR2 SASEGT. The CDR3 loop spans 13 amino acids. Trimming removed 11 bases from V and 4 bases from J, with 15 bases in between. Here the CDR3 DNA reads TGTGCCGGCTCGGTAACATGGAATCAGCCCCAGCATTTT. It specifies CAGSVTWNQPQHF.

In this sample, this clonotype turned up many times. The rearrangement joins TRBV18 to TRBJ2-7; unclear D gene. The CDR3 covers 14 residues. The V end was cut by 1 base, the J end by 1 base, with 8 bases between. CDR1 is KGHSH and CDR2 is LQKENI in the germline V gene. The CDR3 bases are TGTGCCAGCTCACCACGTACCAATTCCTACGAGCAGTACTTC. Translated, it gives CASSPRTNSYEQYF.

Of note for this clonotype: A much larger clone differs by one base, so this may be a read error. The chain is built from TRBV4-1 and TRBJ2-5; tentatively, D is TRBD2 (7 bases). CDR3 length: 16 residues. Per the germline V gene, CDR1 is MGHRA and CDR2 is YSYEKL. The CDR3 loop reads CASSPRLIRGGETQHF. CDR3 nucleotides: TGCGCCAGCAGCCCAAGATTGATCAGGGGAGGGGAGACCCAGCACTTC.

A few counts support this clonotype. This rearrangement joins TRBV9 to TRBJ1-1, with D unresolved. This CDR3 contains 14 residues. V lost 4 bases and J 8 bases, leaving 18 bases between the germline ends. Germline CDR1 is SGDLS and CDR2 is YYNGEE. The CDR3 coding sequence is TGTGCCAGCAGCCCGCCGGGGAGACTTAACGAAGCTTTCTTT. Its protein is CASSPPGRLNEAFF.

Ten or more counts support this clonotype. CDR3 DNA: TGTGCCTGGAGAAAAAAACTAGCGGACTCCTACAATGAGCAGTTCTTC. This codes for CAWRKKLADSYNEQFF. This sequence joins TRBV30 and TRBJ2-1; 8 bases agree with TRBD2. V was clipped by 3 bases and J by 0 bases; unmatched bases: 7. The CDR3 extends over 16 amino acids. In germline, CDR1 is GTSNPN, CDR2 SVGIG (reference sequence). Full variable domain (remainder filled in from reference TRBV30 and TRBJ2-1): SQTIHQWPATLVQPVGSPLSLECTVEGTSNPNLYWYRQAAGRGLQLLFYSVGIGQISSEVPQNLSASRPQDRQFILSSKKLLLSDSGFYLCAWRKKLADSYNEQFFGPGTRLTVL.

This clonotype was found a few times. The rearrangement links TRBV14 to TRBJ2-3; 7 bases align to TRBD2. V was clipped by 2 bases and J by 2 bases; unmatched bases: 13. This CDR3 comprises 18 residues. CDR1 is SGHDN and CDR2 is FVKESK in the germline V gene. CDR3 DNA: TGTGCCAGCAGCCAAAGACCTTTCGGGAGCGGGGACACAGATACGCAGTATTTT. It yields the protein CASSQRPFGSGDTDTQYF.

In its sample, this clonotype was seen many times. V and J are TRBV25-1 and TRBJ1-1; D is uncertain. CDR3 length equals 14 residues. Per germline, CDR1 MGHDK and CDR2 SYGVNS. V was pared by 6 bases and J by 1 base, with 12 bases between. The CDR3 DNA reads as TGTGCCAGCAGCCACGGATCAAGGAACACTGAAGCTTTCTTT. Protein sequence: CASSHGSRNTEAFF.

Comment on this clonotype: No conserved phenylalanine or tryptophan ends this CDR3, so it is likely a read error. The limits of the CDR3 on the DNA are not certain, so only TCRdb's listed CDR3 is given. The chain combines TRBV1 with TRBJ2-5; TRBD1, the table's D call, lacks a check against the DNA. TRBV1 is annotated as a pseudogene. Both ends counted, the CDR3 spans 14 residues. The CDR3 loop is CTSSPWTDQGTQYI.